A single T cell receptor beta chain is shown here with its context. Antigen specificity is unknown. There are 14 residues in the CDR3. V was trimmed by 1 base and J by 1 base, leaving 7 bases between them. Germline-derived CDR1 and CDR2 are SGHRS and YFSETQ. Using a J-beta primer mix together with a sample-barcoded 5' primer, a second PCR was run for roughly 6 to 12 cycles. TCRdb recomputed calls from the 5' RACE reads with MiXCR, one row per CDR3 protein. The data show 850,000 to 1,000,000 distinct CDR3 sequences, roughly 51% seen once. The data belong to a study of blood T cells in healthy people across ages. Findings and limits, study-wide: Comparison with aged donors showed that long-lived donors had more naive CD4+ cells and higher diversity. Per million T cells, TCR beta diversity dropped roughly linearly as age increased.

Each sample had at least 7 million PBMCs isolated. The chain is built from TRBV5-1 and TRBJ2-3; D uncertain. Input material: blood. The TCR sequence derives from a woman aged 55-70 years in good health. CDR3 nucleotides: TGCGCCAGCAGCTTGCGGAAGGGCACAGATACGCAGTATTTT. This translates into CASSLRKGTDTQYF. Combining the CDR3 with reference TRBV5-1 and TRBJ2-3 gives the whole variable domain KAGVTQTPRYLIKTRGQQVTLSCSPISGHRSVSWYQQTPGQGLQFLFEYFSETQRNKGNFPGRFSGRQFSNSRSEMNVSTLELGDSALYLCASSLRKGTDTQYFGPGTRLTVL.